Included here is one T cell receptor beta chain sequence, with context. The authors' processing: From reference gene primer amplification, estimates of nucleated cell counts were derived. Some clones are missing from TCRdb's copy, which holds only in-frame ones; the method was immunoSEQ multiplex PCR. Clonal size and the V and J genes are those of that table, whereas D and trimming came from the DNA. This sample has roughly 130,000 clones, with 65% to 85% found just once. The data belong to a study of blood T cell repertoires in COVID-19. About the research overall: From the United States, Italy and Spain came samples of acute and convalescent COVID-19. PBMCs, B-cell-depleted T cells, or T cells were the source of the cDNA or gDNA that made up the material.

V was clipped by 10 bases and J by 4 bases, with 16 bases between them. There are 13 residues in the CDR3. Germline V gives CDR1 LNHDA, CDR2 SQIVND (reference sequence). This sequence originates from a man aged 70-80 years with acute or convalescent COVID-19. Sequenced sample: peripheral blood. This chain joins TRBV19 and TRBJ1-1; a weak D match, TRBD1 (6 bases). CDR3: CATRGGGATEAFF. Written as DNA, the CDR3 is TGTGCCACTCGAGGAGGGGGGGCCACTGAAGCTTTCTTT. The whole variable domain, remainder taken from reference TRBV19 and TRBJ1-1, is DGGITQSPKYLFRKEGQNVTLSCEQNLNHDAMYWYRQDPGQGLRLIYYSQIVNDFQKGDIAEGYSVSREKKESFPLTVTSAQKNPTAFYLCATRGGGATEAFFGQGTRLTVV.